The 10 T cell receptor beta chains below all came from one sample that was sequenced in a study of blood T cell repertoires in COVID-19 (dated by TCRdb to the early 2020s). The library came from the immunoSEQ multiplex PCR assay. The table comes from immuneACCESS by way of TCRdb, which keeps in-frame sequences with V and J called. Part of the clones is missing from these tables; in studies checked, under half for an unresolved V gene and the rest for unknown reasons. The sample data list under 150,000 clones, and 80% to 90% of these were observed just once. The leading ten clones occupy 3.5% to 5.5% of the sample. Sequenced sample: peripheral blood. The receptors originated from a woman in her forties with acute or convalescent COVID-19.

Written as DNA, the CDR3 is TGTGCCACCAGGGGGGGGGCGCAGGAAAACACCATATATTTT. It codes for CATRGGAQENTIYF. The chain uses TRBV10-3 and TRBJ1-3, with TRBD1 matching over 7 bases. Germline lookup yields CDR1 ENHRY and CDR2 SYGVKD. CDR3 length: 14 amino acids. J was trimmed by 6 bases and V by 10 bases; bases with no gene match: 12.

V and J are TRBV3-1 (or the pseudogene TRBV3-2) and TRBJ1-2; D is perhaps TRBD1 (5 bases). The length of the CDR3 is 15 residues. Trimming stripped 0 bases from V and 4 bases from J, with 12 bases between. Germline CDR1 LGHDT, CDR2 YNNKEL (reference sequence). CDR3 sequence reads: CASSQERQILYGYTF. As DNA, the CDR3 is TGTGCCAGCAGCCAAGAGAGACAGATCCTCTATGGCTACACCTTC.

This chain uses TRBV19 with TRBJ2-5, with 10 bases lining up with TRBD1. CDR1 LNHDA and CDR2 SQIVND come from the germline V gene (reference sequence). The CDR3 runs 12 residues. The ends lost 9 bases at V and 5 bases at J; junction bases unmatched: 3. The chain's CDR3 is CASRDRGETQYF. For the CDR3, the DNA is TGTGCCAGCCGGGACAGGGGTGAGACCCAGTACTTC.

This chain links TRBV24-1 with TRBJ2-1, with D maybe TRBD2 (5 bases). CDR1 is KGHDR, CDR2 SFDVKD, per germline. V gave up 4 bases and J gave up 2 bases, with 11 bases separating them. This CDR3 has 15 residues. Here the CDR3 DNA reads TGTGCCACCAGTGACCCCCTGACTACCTACAATGAGCAGTTCTTC. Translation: CATSDPLTTYNEQFF.

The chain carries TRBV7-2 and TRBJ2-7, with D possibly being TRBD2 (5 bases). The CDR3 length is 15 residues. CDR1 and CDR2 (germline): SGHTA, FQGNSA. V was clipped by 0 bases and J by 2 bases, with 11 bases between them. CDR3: CASSLADGIAYEQYF. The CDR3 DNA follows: TGTGCCAGCAGCTTAGCCGACGGGATAGCCTACGAGCAGTACTTC.

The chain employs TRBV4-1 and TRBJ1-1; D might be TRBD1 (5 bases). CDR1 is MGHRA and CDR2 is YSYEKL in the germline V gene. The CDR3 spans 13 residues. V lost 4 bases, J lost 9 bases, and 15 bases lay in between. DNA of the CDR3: TGCGCCAGCAGCCTCCAGGGCGGCGCACAAGCTTTCTTT. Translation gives CASSLQGGAQAFF.

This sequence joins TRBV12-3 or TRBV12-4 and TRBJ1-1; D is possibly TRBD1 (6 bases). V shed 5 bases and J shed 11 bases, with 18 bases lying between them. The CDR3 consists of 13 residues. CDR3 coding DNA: TGTGCCAGCAGTGGACACTGGACAGAAGAGGCTTTCTTT. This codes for CASSGHWTEEAFF.

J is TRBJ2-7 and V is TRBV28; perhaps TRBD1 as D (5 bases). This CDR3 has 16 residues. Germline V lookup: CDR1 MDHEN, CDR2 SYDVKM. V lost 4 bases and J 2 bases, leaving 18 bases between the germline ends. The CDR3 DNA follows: TGTGCCAGCAGTTCGGCAGGGAACCCCACCGCCTACGAGCAGTACTTC. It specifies CASSSAGNPTAYEQYF.

CDR3 DNA: TGCGCCAGCAGCTACTTACAGGGTCGAGGGTCACCCCTCCACTTT. It translates to CASSYLQGRGSPLHF. This rearrangement joins TRBV5-1 to TRBJ1-6; tentative D call: TRBD1 (6 bases). This CDR3 has 15 amino acids. Germline CDR1 and CDR2: SGHRS and YFSETQ. Between the trimmed V and J ends, which lost 3 bases and 10 bases, there was a span of 17 bases.

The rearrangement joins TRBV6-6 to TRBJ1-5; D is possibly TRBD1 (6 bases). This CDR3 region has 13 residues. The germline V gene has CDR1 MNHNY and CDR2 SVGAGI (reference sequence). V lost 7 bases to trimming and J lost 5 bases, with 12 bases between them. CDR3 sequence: CASTRTEYQPQHF. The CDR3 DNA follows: TGTGCCAGCACCCGGACAGAGTATCAGCCCCAGCATTTT.